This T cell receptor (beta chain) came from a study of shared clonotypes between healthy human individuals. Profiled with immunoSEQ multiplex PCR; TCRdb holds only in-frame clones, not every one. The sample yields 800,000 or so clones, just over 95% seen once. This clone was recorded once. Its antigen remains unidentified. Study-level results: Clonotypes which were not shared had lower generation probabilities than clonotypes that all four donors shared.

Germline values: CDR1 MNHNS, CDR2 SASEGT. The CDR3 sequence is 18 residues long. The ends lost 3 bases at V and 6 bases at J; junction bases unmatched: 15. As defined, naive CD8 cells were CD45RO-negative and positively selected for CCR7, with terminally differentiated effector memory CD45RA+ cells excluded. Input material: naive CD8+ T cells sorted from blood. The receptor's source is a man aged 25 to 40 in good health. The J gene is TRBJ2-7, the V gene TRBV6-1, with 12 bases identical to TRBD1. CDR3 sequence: CASSDERDRGPFGLEQYF. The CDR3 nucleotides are TGTGCCAGCAGTGACGAACGGGACAGGGGGCCCTTTGGGCTCGAGCAGTACTTC.